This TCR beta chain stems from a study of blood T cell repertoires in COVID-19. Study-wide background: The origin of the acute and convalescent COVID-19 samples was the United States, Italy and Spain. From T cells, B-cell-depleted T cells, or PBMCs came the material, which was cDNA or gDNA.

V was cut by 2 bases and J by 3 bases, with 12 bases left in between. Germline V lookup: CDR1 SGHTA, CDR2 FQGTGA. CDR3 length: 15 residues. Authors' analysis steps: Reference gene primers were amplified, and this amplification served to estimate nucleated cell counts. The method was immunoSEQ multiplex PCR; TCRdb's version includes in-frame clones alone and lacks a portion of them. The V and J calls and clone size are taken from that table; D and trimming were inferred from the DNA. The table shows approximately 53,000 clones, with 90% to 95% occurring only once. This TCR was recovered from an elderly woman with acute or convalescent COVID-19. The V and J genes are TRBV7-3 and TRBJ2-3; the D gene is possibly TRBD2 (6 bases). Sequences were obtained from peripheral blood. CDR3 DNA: TGTGCCAGCAGCTTATCGCGGGATATAACAGATACGCAGTATTTT. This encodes CASSLSRDITDTQYF. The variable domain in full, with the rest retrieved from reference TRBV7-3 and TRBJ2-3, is GAGVSQTPSNKVTEKGKYVELRCDPISGHTALYWYRQSLGQGPEFLIYFQGTGAADDSGLPNDRFFAVRPEGSVSTLKIQRTERGDSAVYLCASSLSRDITDTQYFGPGTRLTVL.